Following are 16 T cell receptor beta chains from one sample sequenced in a study of tumor and adjacent non-tumor tissue in lung cancer (dated by TCRdb to between 2018 and 2020). RNA was isolated from bulk, unsorted tissue, and RNA quality was assessed with a NanoDrop ND-1000 and an Agilent 2100. Receptor amplification or capture employed multiplex PCR. Sequencing instrument: Illumina HiSeq 2500. TCRbeta libraries were constructed through three rounds of nested PCR with primers (Table S4) according to protocols adapted from ARM-PCR. The public reads were reanalyzed by TCRdb: fastp trimming at Q25, MiXCR alignment, in-frame beta chains only. When rows share a CDR3 protein, they turn into one entry using the most common DNA and genes. The sample table shows approximately 71,000 distinct CDR3 sequences, and roughly 56% are seen once. The top ten constitute around 21% of the sample. Sequences were obtained from lung tumor tissue. All receptors derive from a middle-aged man with non-small cell lung cancer.

J is TRBJ2-3 and V is TRBV28; D ambiguous. Per germline, CDR1 MDHEN and CDR2 SYDVKM. V lost 6 bases and J 5 bases, leaving 9 bases between the germline ends. CDR3 length: 12 amino acids. The CDR3 protein is CASRTQEDTQYF. The CDR3 nucleotides read TGTGCCAGCAGGACTCAAGAAGATACGCAGTATTTT.

Worth noting for this clonotype: One end of the junction is discordant with germline, which a read error may explain. The chain combines TRBV10-3 with TRBJ1-5; D unclear. Per germline, CDR1 ENHRY and CDR2 SYGVKD. This CDR3 is built from 13 residues. CDR3 coding DNA: TGTGCCATCAGTGAGCCTAGCAATCAGCCCCAGCGTTTT. It is translated as CAISEPSNQPQRF.

The gene calls are TRBV7-9 and TRBJ2-1; D assignment may be TRBD1 or TRBD2 (5 bases each). Germline values: CDR1 SEHNR, CDR2 FQNEAQ (reference sequence). The V end lost 5 bases, the J end lost 7 bases, and 9 bases lay between the germline ends. CDR3 length equals 12 residues. CDR3 DNA sequence: TGTGCCAGCAGCAGGGGAGATAATGAGCAGTTCTTC. It encodes CASSRGDNEQFF.

This clonotype was counted ten times or more. The chain carries TRBV6-5 and TRBJ2-1; perhaps TRBD2 as D (5 bases). Germline assignment: CDR1 MNHEY and CDR2 SVGAGI. The CDR3 is 16 amino acids. V was pared by 6 bases and J by 1 base, with 16 bases between. The CDR3 nucleotides are TGTGCCAGCAGCCGACCCCCGGGCGGGTCCTACAATGAGCAGTTCTTC. Its translation is CASSRPPGGSYNEQFF.

A remark on this clonotype: The CDR3 does not end in the conserved phenylalanine or tryptophan, so this is likely a read error. The rearrangement joins TRBV12-3 or TRBV12-4 to TRBJ1-4; D remains unclear. The CDR3 contains 14 residues. The CDR3 is CARSLDTTNEKLFL. CDR3 bases: TGTGCCAGGAGTTTGGATACAACTAATGAAAAACTGTTTTTA.

In its sample, this clonotype was seen a few times. CDR3 nucleotides: TGTGCCAGAAGTCAGGGGGAGGGTGAGCAGTACTTC. Amino acids: CARSQGEGEQYF. V and J are TRBV12-3 or TRBV12-4 and TRBJ2-7; D assignment may be TRBD1 or TRBD2 (7 bases each). CDR3 size: 12 residues. Trimming shortened V by 9 bases and J by 7 bases, and 16 bases separated the two germline ends.

As regards this clonotype: One junction end does not reproduce the germline sequence, and a read error may be involved. The chain has TRBV5-6 and TRBJ2-1; D call uncertain. CDR3 length equals 15 residues. Germline loops: CDR1 SGHDT, CDR2 YYEEEE. The DNA of the CDR3 is TGTGCCGGCAGACTGGCTTGGATATCTTACAATGAGCAGTTCTTC. It translates to CAGRLAWISYNEQFF. The full variable domain, completed using reference TRBV5-6 and TRBJ2-1, is DAGVTQSPTHLIKTRGQQVTLRCSPKSGHDTVSWYQQALGQGPQFIFQYYEEEERQRGNFPDRFSGHQFPNYSSELNVNALLLGDSALYLCAGRLAWISYNEQFFGPGTRLTVL.

This clonotype came up many times. The J gene is TRBJ2-7, the V gene TRBV10-3, with unresolved D. The germline V gene has CDR1 ENHRY and CDR2 SYGVKD. The V end lost 11 bases, the J end lost 7 bases, and 6 bases lay between the germline ends. The CDR3 is made up of 8 amino acids. CDR3 DNA: TGTGCCCTCGCGGAGCAGTACTTC. It yields the protein CALAEQYF.

This clonotype was seen a few times. V usage is TRBV5-4 and J usage is TRBJ2-3; 9 bases fit TRBD1. TRBJ1-5 explains the end of the DNA better; the J call may be wrong. CDR1 SGHNT and CDR2 YYREEE come from the germline V gene (reference sequence). This CDR3 contains 14 residues. In DNA, the CDR3 is TGTGCCAGCAGCGCCTGGGACAGGGACGATACGCAGCATTTT. Translating it yields CASSAWDRDDTQHF.

In regard to this clonotype: At one boundary the junction diverges from the germline segment, which might be a read error. In DNA form, the CDR3 reads TGTGCCAGCAGCCCCGGGCAAGGGGCGAATCAGCTCCAGCATTTT. Translating it yields CASSPGQGANQLQHF. The V call is TRBV11-2, the J call TRBJ1-5; D possibly corresponds to TRBD1 (5 bases). CDR1 and CDR2 (germline): SGHAT, FQNNGV. The length of the CDR3 is 15 residues.

With regard to this clonotype: A single base separates this from a much larger clone, so it may be a read error. This chain joins TRBV6-6 and TRBJ1-5; the match to TRBD1 covers 7 bases. This CDR3 comprises 15 residues. V was clipped by 6 bases and J by 2 bases; unmatched bases: 7. Per germline, CDR1 MNHNY and CDR2 SVGAGI (reference sequence). The CDR3 protein is CASRYATGGNQPQHF. As DNA, the CDR3 is TGTGCCAGCAGGTACGCCACAGGGGGCAATCAGCCCCAGCATTTT.

This clonotype turned up a few times. The chain couples TRBV7-9 to TRBJ2-2; maybe TRBD2 (6 bases). With 1 base removed from V and 6 bases from J, the gap between germline ends came to 21 bases. The CDR3 contains 18 residues. Germline V gives CDR1 SEHNR, CDR2 FQNEAQ (reference sequence). CDR3 amino acids: CASSLGLTRPGVPGELFF. The DNA of the CDR3 is TGTGCCAGCAGCTTAGGCCTGACTAGACCTGGGGTACCCGGGGAGCTGTTTTTT. Using reference TRBV7-9 and TRBJ2-2 for the parts outside the CDR3, the full variable domain is DTGVSQNPRHKITKRGQNVTFRCDPISEHNRLYWYRQTLGQGPEFLTYFQNEAQLEKSRLLSDRFSAERPKGSFSTLEIQRTEQGDSAMYLCASSLGLTRPGVPGELFFGEGSRLTVL.

DNA for the CDR3: TGCAGTGCCCCCCGATTGAACAGCGAAGCTTTCTTT. Protein sequence: CSAPRLNSEAFF. The chain employs TRBV20-1 and TRBJ1-1, with D unresolved. V was clipped by 6 bases and J by 8 bases, with 16 bases between them. Germline V CDR1 and CDR2: DFQATT, SNEGSKA (reference sequence). The CDR3 has 12 residues.

The sample holds a few counts of this clonotype. The chain employs TRBV28 and TRBJ2-6; the D gene could be TRBD1 or TRBD2 (7 bases each). The V and J ends lost 2 bases and 2 bases respectively, with 10 bases between them. CDR1 is MDHEN, CDR2 SYDVKM, per germline. The CDR3 is 16 residues long. The CDR3 region is CASSLAGGAGANVLTF. As DNA, the CDR3 is TGTGCCAGCAGTTTAGCAGGGGGGGCTGGGGCCAACGTCCTGACTTTC.

CDR3 coding DNA: TGCAGTGCTACCGGACTATCGTACAATGAGCAGTTCTTC. This codes for CSATGLSYNEQFF. The chain is built from TRBV20-1 and TRBJ2-1, with TRBD2 as a possible D gene (6 bases). Per germline, CDR1 DFQATT and CDR2 SNEGSKA (reference sequence). CDR3 length: 13 residues. The V gene lost 4 bases and the J gene lost 4 bases, with 11 bases spanning the gap.

For this clonotype: This could be a read error, since a much larger clone is one nucleotide away. CDR3 bases: TGTGCCAGCAACTTATCGGGGACTGGAGAGACCCAGTACTTC. It translates to CASNLSGTGETQYF. The V call is TRBV5-5, the J call TRBJ2-5, with a tentative D call TRBD2 (6 bases). The ends were cut back, 6 bases at V and 4 bases at J, with 16 bases in the middle. Germline V gene sequence: CDR1 SGHKS, CDR2 YYEKEE (reference sequence). This CDR3 is 14 amino acids long.